In this sample, the clone carrying this T cell receptor (beta chain) turned up a few times. TCRdb keeps only in-frame clones here, not all; method: immunoSEQ multiplex PCR. The data show roughly 190,000 clones, 70% to 90% seen once. The CDR3 spans 13 residues. Trimming shortened V by 3 bases and J by 15 bases, and 18 bases separated the two germline ends. Germline CDR1 is MNHNS and CDR2 is SASEGT. The sample originates from a study of blood T cell repertoires in COVID-19. For the study at large: In each case, the material was cDNA or gDNA derived from T cells, B-cell-depleted T cells, or PBMCs.

The chain is built from TRBV6-1 and TRBJ2-1; TRBD1 might be the D (6 bases). Source material: peripheral blood. This TCR was recovered from a man aged 55 to 70 with active or convalescent COVID-19. CDR3 bases: TGTGCCAGCAGTGAGTACAGGGAAAGTAACGTGTTCTTC. Translated, it gives CASSEYRESNVFF.